This TCR beta chain was captured in a study of T cells in Graves' hyperthyroidism and ophthalmopathy (dated by TCRdb to between 2018 and 2021). The study in broad terms: Peripheral blood was sampled at the time of initial diagnosis, prior to any treatment. Once sampling was done, hyperthyroidism patients were given methimazole at a starting dose of 30 mg daily, whereas ophthalmopathy patients were given high-dose intravenous methylprednisolone. The roughly 100 discovery patients were divided at random into training and test sets in a 7:3 ratio. Prospective prediction of ophthalmopathy was tested in an independent validation cohort of about 19 hyperthyroidism patients and 17 patients who later progressed to ophthalmopathy. TCR Vbeta CDR3 sequencing of approximately 140 peripheral blood samples (more than 40 ophthalmopathy, 75 to 80 hyperthyroidism and approximately 17 progressor patients) is reported in the paper. To identify distinguishing TCR V-J signatures, a discovery cohort of 100 or so patients was used, comprising 43 with Graves' ophthalmopathy and roughly 60 with stable Graves' hyperthyroidism. In addition, the study compared T-cell repertoires in thyroid tissue and in blood from about 6 Graves' hyperthyroidism patients.

The table lists this clonotype with a count of one. Which antigen it targets is not known. A much larger clone lies a single base off, so this may be a read error. Including cysteine and phenylalanine, the CDR3 has 13 amino acids. Left in the record is the CDR3 DNA by itself, 39 bases read in frame from the first base. The research as a whole found: In cross-validation, a model built on a 13 V-J signature told ophthalmopathy apart from stable hyperthyroidism with approximately 90% sensitivity and approximately 81% specificity, and in testing the same model reached 80%/75%. In validation, the model predicted progression to ophthalmopathy with around 71% sensitivity and less than 75% specificity, a median of approximately 6.5 months before onset. Sample size was not statistically predetermined, and blinding of investigators to group allocation was not performed. Blood samples also contained most of the expanded thyroid clonotypes (frequency above 0.001), which suggests that blood repertoires may reflect thyroid immune responses.

In the ophthalmopathy patients, disease was moderately to severely active, with a Clinical Activity Score of 3 or more, a NOSPECS grade of 4 or more, and a duration of less than 3 months. Exclusion was applied to patients with uncontrolled infections, other autoimmune diseases, pregnancy or lactation. Clinical symptoms, serum thyroxine and TRAb, thyroid ultrasound, and orbital computed tomography formed the basis for the diagnoses. Ficoll-Paque density gradient centrifugation was used to isolate PBMCs from approximately 11 ml of fresh peripheral blood. Total RNA was extracted using Trizol reagent, and RNA quality was assessed on an Agilent 2100 Bioanalyzer. The TCR beta CDR3 regions were amplified from the RNA transcripts. The TCR CDR3 was subjected to a first round of RT-PCR using the HTBI primer set and the Qiagen OneStep RT-PCR kit. A second multiplex PCR round built the libraries, followed by size selection and purification. The libraries were sequenced on an Illumina HiSeq2000 using paired-end 100 bp reads. Under the source paper's analysis protocol: SOAPnuke was used to process the raw data, with reads discarded if the reads contained adapters or uncalled bases, had a mean Phred below 15, or lacked an exact constant-primer or identifier match. High-quality paired reads were merged with COPE v1.2.5, and unique nucleotide sequences were defined as clonotypes. MiTCR v1.1 was used to align clonotypes to the IMGT TRBV, TRBD and TRBJ reference segments. The analysis was restricted to V-J combinations with a frequency above 0.0001, which together covered 98% to 99.2% of the repertoires. A TCS score was defined as the ratio of F50 (clonal expansion) to E x V (chaos), with BLOSUM62-based TCRdist applied between CDR3 peptides within each V-J. Welch's t-statistics and random forest reduced roughly 500 V-J features to under 15, which were used in a naive Bayes classifier (R e1071). TCRdb cleaned the public reads at Q25 with fastp, built clones with MiXCR and kept in-frame beta chains. Each entry merges the rows of one CDR3 protein and shows their most common DNA and genes. TCRdb, not the original authors, processed these V and J calls. In this sample the table shows about 640,000 distinct CDR3 sequences, around 20% of which occur a single time. More than 30% of the sample rests with the top ten.

This chain is built from TRBV12-3 or TRBV12-4 and TRBJ2-7; the D region possibly corresponds to TRBD2 (5 bases align). The sequenced sample was blood. This clonotype originated in a man in his thirties or forties with Graves' ophthalmopathy. For the CDR3, the sequence is CASSWRLGYEQHF. The sequenced DNA: TGTGCCAGCAGTTGGAGGTTAGGGTACGAGCAGCACTTC.